These 26 T cell receptor beta chains originate from one sample sequenced in a study of cytomegalovirus exposure and HLA in healthy donors. Primers included in the PCR were 60 Vbeta and 13 Jbeta primers. The repertoire was sequenced with immunoSEQ multiplex PCR; TCRdb's copy has only in-frame clones and lacks some. This sample's table has tens of thousands of clones. Sequencing used PBMCs. The receptors shown here come from a young woman in good health and CMV-seronegative.

The chain joins TRBV18 to TRBJ2-2, with 7 bases identical to TRBD2. From germline, CDR1 is KGHSH and CDR2 LQKENI. The CDR3 consists of 15 residues. V was clipped by 3 bases and J by 4 bases; unmatched bases: 5. CDR3 sequence (DNA): TGTGCCAGCTCACCGACGGGACTACTCACCGGGGAGCTGTTTTTT. Translation: CASSPTGLLTGELFF.

The rearrangement uses TRBV5-1 and TRBJ1-2; 9 bases align to TRBD1. CDR3 length equals 15 residues. CDR1 is SGHRS and CDR2 is YFSETQ in the germline V gene. Trimming removed 2 bases from V and 1 base from J; junction bases left unmatched: 3. The CDR3 protein is CASSFADRGNYGYTF. The CDR3 bases are TGCGCCAGCAGCTTCGCGGACAGGGGTAACTATGGCTACACCTTC.

The chain is built from TRBV30 and TRBJ2-2; weak D call: TRBD2 (5 bases). Deletions cut 2 bases from V and 4 bases from J, with 5 bases between. Germline V lookup: CDR1 GTSNPN, CDR2 SVGIG (reference sequence). CDR3 length: 12 residues. In DNA form, the CDR3 reads TGTGCCTGGAGTCGGGGCACCGGGGAGCTGTTTTTT. Its protein product is CAWSRGTGELFF.

The rearrangement joins TRBV29-1 to TRBJ2-7, with TRBD2 as a possible D gene (6 bases). V lost 1 base and J 11 bases, leaving 9 bases between the germline ends. The CDR3 totals 10 residues. The germline V gene has CDR1 SQVTM and CDR2 ANQGSEA. CDR3 sequence: CSVEVGRKYF. In nucleotides, the CDR3 is TGCAGCGTTGAAGTCGGGAGAAAGTACTTC.

The genes are TRBV2 and TRBJ1-5, with D possibly matching TRBD1 (6 bases). V was trimmed by 4 bases and J by 4 bases, leaving 11 bases between them. Germline V lookup: CDR1 SNHLY, CDR2 FYNNEI. This CDR3 region has 14 residues. The CDR3 coding sequence is TGTGCCAGCAGTGTGGGGACACCAAATCAGCCCCAGCATTTT. Translation gives CASSVGTPNQPQHF.

In the case of this clone: A read error may account for a junction end that differs from germline. V and J are TRBV7-7 and TRBJ2-1; 8 nucleotides agree with TRBD1. Germline V lookup: CDR1 SSHAT, CDR2 FNYEAQ (reference sequence). The CDR3 is 15 residues long. The CDR3 nucleotides read TGTGCTAGCAGCCCCGGACAGGGTCGCGATGTTGAGCAGTTCTTC. It specifies CASSPGQGRDVEQFF.

V is TRBV9 and J is TRBJ2-5; a possible D gene is TRBD2 (6 bases). The CDR3 contains 15 residues. In germline, CDR1 is SGDLS, CDR2 YYNGEE. V was clipped by 0 bases and J by 5 bases, with 14 bases between them. The CDR3 reads CASSVEYGRGETQYF. The CDR3, as DNA: TGTGCCAGCAGCGTAGAGTACGGGAGAGGGGAGACCCAGTACTTC. Drawing the rest from reference TRBV9 and TRBJ2-5, the complete variable domain is DSGVTQTPKHLITATGQRVTLRCSPRSGDLSVYWYQQSLDQGLQFLIQYYNGEERAKGNILERFSAQQFPDLHSELNLSSLELGDSALYFCASSVEYGRGETQYFGPGTRLLVL.

The chain recombines TRBV18 with TRBJ1-2; the D is unclear. This CDR3 spans 12 amino acids. Germline CDR1 is KGHSH and CDR2 is LQKENI. V was pared by 4 bases and J by 8 bases, with 11 bases between. The CDR3 region is CASSQQREGYTF. The CDR3 bases are TGTGCCAGCTCACAGCAGAGGGAAGGCTACACCTTC.

V and J are TRBV28 and TRBJ2-7; the D gene is possibly TRBD1 (6 bases). V was trimmed by 4 bases and J by 0 bases, leaving 13 bases between them. This CDR3 is built from 15 residues. Germline CDR1 and CDR2: MDHEN and SYDVKM. The CDR3 DNA is TGTGCCAGCAGTTCCCCAGGGGTTAGCTCCTACGAGCAGTACTTC. Translation: CASSSPGVSSYEQYF.

This rearrangement joins TRBV30 to TRBJ1-2, with TRBD1 matching 7 bases. CDR3 length: 14 residues. Trimming took 0 bases from V and 6 from J; bases not matched to a gene: 7. Germline CDR1 and CDR2: GTSNPN and SVGIG (reference sequence). In nucleotides, the CDR3 is TGTGCCTGGAGTGTTGAACGACAGGGTCATGGCTACACCTTC. Its protein is CAWSVERQGHGYTF.

V usage is TRBV10-3 and J usage is TRBJ2-2; 8 nucleotides agree with TRBD1. This CDR3 contains 14 residues. CDR1 ENHRY and CDR2 SYGVKD come from the germline V gene. The J segment lost 7 bases and the V segment lost 4 bases, leaving 5 bases of the junction unmatched. The CDR3 DNA is TGTGCCATCAGTGTGGTACAGGGGGACGGGGAGCTGTTTTTT. Protein sequence: CAISVVQGDGELFF.

This chain links TRBV28 with TRBJ1-1; D is ambiguous. CDR1 is MDHEN and CDR2 is SYDVKM in the germline V gene. CDR3 length equals 14 residues. V dropped 7 bases and J dropped 0 bases, with 12 bases sitting between them. CDR3 region: CASTLVPLNTEAFF. CDR3 sequence (DNA): TGTGCCAGCACCTTAGTCCCCCTGAACACTGAAGCTTTCTTT.

This rearrangement joins TRBV18 to TRBJ1-4; the match to TRBD1 covers 11 bases. This CDR3 is 17 amino acids long. Trimming took 3 bases from V and 4 from J; bases not matched to a gene: 7. Germline CDR1 reads KGHSH; CDR2 reads LQKENI. CDR3 DNA sequence: TGTGCCAGCTCACCCGGGACAGGGGGAGACCTTAATGAAAAACTGTTTTTT. It yields the protein CASSPGTGGDLNEKLFF.

The CDR3: CASSLRWWGLSSYNEQFF. CDR3 coding DNA: TGTGCCAGCAGCCTAAGGTGGTGGGGACTGAGCTCCTACAATGAGCAGTTCTTC. This chain joins TRBV7-9 and TRBJ2-1; D might be TRBD2 (6 bases). Germline CDR1 SEHNR, CDR2 FQNEAQ (reference sequence). V was pared by 5 bases and J by 0 bases, with 20 bases between. This CDR3 is built from 18 residues.

CDR3 nucleotides: TGCGCCAGCAGCTTGGCCAAAGGGGGTACCTATAATTCACCCCTCCACTTT. It codes for CASSLAKGGTYNSPLHF. V is TRBV5-1 and J is TRBJ1-6; D possibly corresponds to TRBD1 (6 bases). Trimming removed 0 bases from V and 2 bases from J, with 12 bases in between. The CDR3 extends over 17 amino acids. CDR1 SGHRS and CDR2 YFSETQ come from the germline V gene.

This chain uses TRBV7-9 with TRBJ2-7; D is perhaps TRBD1 (6 bases). Germline V gene sequence: CDR1 SEHNR, CDR2 FQNEAQ (reference sequence). The CDR3 has 15 residues. Trimming removed 0 bases from V and 2 bases from J, with 11 bases in between. CDR3 in amino acids: CASSLAGDITYEQYF. The CDR3 DNA sequence: TGTGCCAGCAGCTTAGCGGGGGACATAACCTACGAGCAGTACTTC.

The V call is TRBV4-2, the J call TRBJ2-3, with 8 positions matching TRBD2. The CDR3 has 16 amino acids. Germline V lookup: CDR1 LGHNA, CDR2 YNFKEQ. Unmatched junction bases numbered 9, after V lost 7 bases and J lost 0 bases. The CDR3 sequence is CASTRTGGDSTDTQYF. For the CDR3, the DNA is TGTGCCAGCACGCGAACCGGGGGGGATAGCACAGATACGCAGTATTTT.

The chain couples TRBV4-1 to TRBJ2-3, with TRBD2 matching over 11 bases. Germline loops: CDR1 MGHRA, CDR2 YSYEKL. The CDR3 is 17 residues long. V was pared by 0 bases and J by 0 bases, with 2 bases of the junction left unmatched. This chain's CDR3 is CASSQERTSGSTDTQYF. CDR3 coding DNA: TGCGCCAGCAGCCAAGAGCGGACTAGCGGGAGCACAGATACGCAGTATTTT.

This rearrangement joins TRBV30 to TRBJ2-1, with 13 bases identical to TRBD2. CDR3 size: 17 residues. V gave up 3 bases and J gave up 0 bases; unmatched junction bases: 5. CDR1 and CDR2 from the germline V gene are GTSNPN and SVGIG (reference sequence). The CDR3 region has the DNA TGTGCCTGGAGCCCAGGACTAGCGGGAGCCTCCTACAATGAGCAGTTCTTC. Residues: CAWSPGLAGASYNEQFF.

The chain combines TRBV18 with TRBJ1-5, with D perhaps matching TRBD1 (6 bases). Germline CDR1 KGHSH, CDR2 LQKENI. V gave up 2 bases and J gave up 0 bases, with 8 bases separating them. CDR3 size: 15 residues. The DNA of the CDR3 is TGTGCCAGCTCACCAGGGACATTTAGCAATCAGCCCCAGCATTTT. Its protein product is CASSPGTFSNQPQHF.

The chain employs TRBV30 and TRBJ1-2, with D perhaps matching TRBD1 (5 bases). The germline V gene encodes CDR1 GTSNPN and CDR2 SVGIG (reference sequence). Trimming pared 4 bases from V and 5 bases from J, leaving 14 bases between. The CDR3 has 13 amino acids. CDR3 region: CAWNGGRWYGYTF. In DNA form, the CDR3 reads TGTGCCTGGAACGGGGGACGATGGTATGGCTACACCTTC.

The V call is TRBV19, the J call TRBJ1-1; D ambiguous. The V gene's germline CDR1 is LNHDA and CDR2 SQIVND (reference sequence). This CDR3 is built from 15 residues. Trimming left V 5 bases short and J 10 bases short, with 23 bases between. The CDR3 sequence: CASSSGFVGGGAAFF. DNA of the CDR3: TGTGCCAGTAGTTCGGGTTTCGTAGGCGGAGGCGCAGCTTTCTTT. Full variable domain (missing parts from reference TRBV19 and TRBJ1-1): DGGITQSPKYLFRKEGQNVTLSCEQNLNHDAMYWYRQDPGQGLRLIYYSQIVNDFQKGDIAEGYSVSREKKESFPLTVTSAQKNPTAFYLCASSSGFVGGGAAFFGQGTRLTVV.

This rearrangement joins TRBV30 to TRBJ1-5, with D possibly matching TRBD1 (5 bases). The CDR3 spans 13 residues. Germline V gene lookup returns CDR1 GTSNPN and CDR2 SVGIG (reference sequence). Between the trimmed V and J ends, which lost 1 base and 2 bases, there was a span of 6 bases. CDR3 residues: CAWSAGGNQPQHF. DNA of the CDR3: TGTGCCTGGAGTGCGGGGGGCAATCAGCCCCAGCATTTT.

The chain recombines TRBV5-1 with TRBJ2-1; TRBD2 is a possible D gene (6 bases). This CDR3 contains 16 residues. Germline lookup yields CDR1 SGHRS and CDR2 YFSETQ. V lost 1 base and J 5 bases, leaving 16 bases between the germline ends. CDR3 sequence: CASSLIKLATNNEQFF. The CDR3 DNA reads as TGCGCCAGCAGCTTGATTAAGCTAGCGACGAACAATGAGCAGTTCTTC.

The chain links TRBV5-1 to TRBJ2-3; TRBD2 aligns across 8 bases. The CDR3 sequence is 15 residues long. Trimming took 3 bases from V and 6 from J; bases not matched to a gene: 9. CDR1 is SGHRS, CDR2 YFSETQ, per germline. CDR3 protein: CASSSRGLEGDTQYF. CDR3 bases: TGCGCCAGCAGCTCGAGGGGACTAGAAGGCGATACGCAGTATTTT.

The CDR3 DNA is TGTGCCAGCAGTTACTCGCGACAGGGCAATCAGCCCCAGCATTTT. It codes for CASSYSRQGNQPQHF. V gene TRBV6-5 combines with J gene TRBJ1-5, with D maybe TRBD1 (6 bases). Trimming cost V 0 bases and J 2 bases, with 8 bases left between them. The V gene's germline CDR1 is MNHEY and CDR2 SVGAGI. The CDR3 contains 15 residues.